This TCR beta chain was found in a study of T cell clonotyping in hematopoietic cell transplantation. At the level of the study: Recipients' pretransplant samples followed cytoreduction.

Germline V CDR1 and CDR2: SGDLS, YYNGEE. The CDR3 runs to 13 residues. The V end was cut by 3 bases, the J end by 6 bases, with 12 bases between. Assay used: immunoSEQ multiplex PCR; TCRdb lists only in-frame clones, some missing. The sample lists more than 25,000 clones, about 83% seen once, with less than 8% in the top ten. As to time point: recipient sample about 28 days before transplant, after cytoreduction. The chain uses TRBV9 and TRBJ1-2; D remains unclear. Sequenced here: peripheral blood mononuclear cells, sampled before stem cell transplant. The receptor was derived from a young woman with chronic myeloid leukemia. Some clones in this sample may be carry-over from other donors' samples. As DNA, the CDR3 is TGTGCCAGCAGCGCCCAAAGATGGGATGGCTACACCTTC. It yields the protein CASSAQRWDGYTF.